What follows are 11 T cell receptor beta chains derived from one specimen sequenced in a study of CD8 T cells in Susac syndrome. RNA totalling about 0.5 to 1 ug underwent reverse transcription with random hexamers. TCRdb re-called the immunoSEQ multiplex PCR reads with MiXCR, one entry per CDR3 protein. Of 250,000 to 350,000 distinct CDR3 sequences in the sample, 70% to 90% were seen once. The specimen was CD8+ T cells from PBMCs. The receptors derive from a human donor with multiple sclerosis.

This chain links TRBV5-1 with TRBJ2-7, with 9 bases identical to TRBD1. This CDR3 is 17 amino acids long. The V and J ends lost 4 bases and 2 bases, in that order; junction bases with no gene match: 13. Looked up from germline, CDR1 is SGHRS and CDR2 is YFSETQ. The CDR3 sequence is CASSTITGGDRAYEQYF. In DNA, the CDR3 is TGCGCCAGCAGCACGATCACAGGGGGCGATAGAGCCTACGAGCAGTACTTC. Full variable domain (remainder filled in from reference TRBV5-1 and TRBJ2-7): KAGVTQTPRYLIKTRGQQVTLSCSPISGHRSVSWYQQTPGQGLQFLFEYFSETQRNKGNFPGRFSGRQFSNSRSEMNVSTLELGDSALYLCASSTITGGDRAYEQYFGPGTRLTVT.

This clonotype has just one count. This rearrangement joins TRBV5-5 to TRBJ2-7, with 7 bases that match TRBD2. The germline V gene has CDR1 SGHKS and CDR2 YYEKEE (reference sequence). The CDR3 runs to 14 residues. After removal of 0 bases from V and 2 bases from J, the junction contained 2 bases not matched to a gene. The CDR3 is CASSLALAAYEQYF. The CDR3 coding sequence is TGTGCCAGCAGCTTGGCTCTAGCGGCCTACGAGCAGTACTTC. The variable domain in full, with the rest retrieved from reference TRBV5-5 and TRBJ2-7, is DAGVTQSPTHLIKTRGQQVTLRCSPISGHKSVSWYQQVLGQGPQFIFQYYEKEERGRGNFPDRFSARQFPNYSSELNVNALLLGDSALYLCASSLALAAYEQYFGPGTRLTVT.

This chain uses TRBV7-6 with TRBJ2-1; D unresolved. CDR3 length equals 14 residues. V lost 6 bases and J 6 bases, leaving 15 bases between the germline ends. Germline values: CDR1 SGHVS, CDR2 FNYEAQ. CDR3 in amino acids: CASRLPGLGNEQFF. CDR3 DNA: TGTGCCAGCAGACTCCCCGGTTTGGGCAATGAGCAGTTCTTC. The full variable domain, in which reference TRBV7-6 and TRBJ2-1 provide the parts outside the CDR3, is GAGVSQSPRYKVTKRGQDVALRCDPISGHVSLYWYRQALGQGPEFLTYFNYEAQQDKSGLPNDRFSAERPEGSISTLTIQRTEQRDSAMYRCASRLPGLGNEQFFGPGTRLTVL.

The chain carries TRBV27 and TRBJ2-7, with D possibly matching TRBD2 (6 bases). Germline assignment: CDR1 MNHEY and CDR2 SMNVEV (reference sequence). The CDR3 is made up of 15 amino acids. The V gene lost 0 bases and the J gene lost 7 bases, with 16 bases spanning the gap. The CDR3 loop reads CASSLSDLRGKEQYF. CDR3 sequence (DNA): TGTGCCAGCAGTTTATCGGACCTGCGGGGAAAGGAGCAGTACTTC.

The chain recombines TRBV30 with TRBJ2-1; D ambiguous. V was cut by 4 bases and J by 6 bases, with 22 bases left in between. This CDR3 spans 16 amino acids. Germline lookup yields CDR1 GTSNPN and CDR2 SVGIG (reference sequence). The CDR3 sequence: CAWTHPVRQVGNEQFF. DNA for the CDR3: TGTGCCTGGACCCATCCAGTACGCCAGGTCGGCAATGAGCAGTTCTTC. Complete variable domain (other parts from reference TRBV30 and TRBJ2-1): SQTIHQWPATLVQPVGSPLSLECTVEGTSNPNLYWYRQAAGRGLQLLFYSVGIGQISSEVPQNLSASRPQDRQFILSSKKLLLSDSGFYLCAWTHPVRQVGNEQFFGPGTRLTVL.

The J gene is TRBJ2-7, the V gene TRBV27; D perhaps matches TRBD2 (6 bases). V dropped 5 bases and J dropped 1 base, with 21 bases sitting between them. The CDR3 has 17 residues. Germline-derived CDR1 and CDR2 are MNHEY and SMNVEV (reference sequence). CDR3 DNA: TGTGCCAGCAGTCTCTATGGGCCGCGGGAAAGATCCTACGAGCAGTACTTC. This sequence encodes CASSLYGPRERSYEQYF.

This sequence joins TRBV7-2 and TRBJ2-7; D gene uncertain. The CDR3 has 14 residues. CDR1 and CDR2 (germline): SGHTA, FQGNSA. V lost 3 bases and J 4 bases, leaving 13 bases between the germline ends. The CDR3 is CASSFSRGWYEQYF. CDR3 coding DNA: TGTGCCAGCAGCTTTTCTAGAGGATGGTACGAGCAGTACTTC.

Ten or more counts support this clonotype. The rearrangement uses TRBV11-2 and TRBJ2-2, with D hard to call. Germline V lookup: CDR1 SGHAT, CDR2 FQNNGV. Trimming took 1 base from V and 5 from J, leaving 5 bases between them. CDR3 length equals 13 residues. CDR3 sequence reads: CASSLGGTGELFF. In DNA form, the CDR3 reads TGTGCCAGCAGCTTAGGGGGTACCGGGGAGCTGTTTTTT.

The chain combines TRBV27 with TRBJ2-1; maybe TRBD1 (6 bases). Germline CDR1 is MNHEY and CDR2 is SMNVEV (reference sequence). The CDR3 spans 16 residues. Between the trimmed V and J ends, which lost 6 bases and 5 bases, there was a span of 20 bases. CDR3 bases: TGTGCCAGCAGACCGGACAGTTTTGGGGTAGACAATGAGCAGTTCTTC. It codes for CASRPDSFGVDNEQFF.

With respect to this clonotype: A junction end diverges from the germline sequence, so it may reflect a read error. The rearrangement links TRBV12-3 or TRBV12-4 to TRBJ1-1; the D is unclear. The CDR3 runs 8 residues. The CDR3 nucleotides read TGTGCCAGCAGTTGGGAGATCTTT. Its protein is CASSWEIF.

This chain joins TRBV28 and TRBJ2-7; D is possibly TRBD1 or TRBD2 (5 bases each). Per germline, CDR1 MDHEN and CDR2 SYDVKM. This CDR3 is 15 amino acids long. V gave up 5 bases and J gave up 3 bases, with 17 bases separating them. For the CDR3, the DNA is TGTGCCAGCAGTAAAAACGGGGACGGACTCTACGAGCAGTACTTC. It yields the protein CASSKNGDGLYEQYF.